The rows below give T cell receptor beta chains drawn from one sample of a study of T cells in narcolepsy. TCRdb's copy holds only in-frame clones and misses some; the assay was immunoSEQ multiplex PCR. This table holds 20,000 to 25,000 clones, roughly four fifths found once. Sequencing was carried out using memory (CD45RA-) CD4+ T cells from blood. The receptors were sampled from a human donor in good health. The CDR3 runs from the conserved cysteine through the conserved F or W. D genes are given only for firm matches. Size is omitted from some rows. Given values are once, few, many or a class for expanded clones.

d_call: -; v_call: TRBV5-4; j_call: TRBJ2-1; cdr3_length: 14; clone_size: -; cdr3_nt: TGTGCCAGCAGCACCGGAGGCTCCTACAATGAGCAGTTCTTC; cdr3_aa: CASSTGGSYNEQFF
d_call: -; v_call: TRBV7-3; j_call: TRBJ2-7; cdr3_length: 13; clone_size: -; cdr3_nt: TGTGCCAGCAGTTCGGGGCAGGGTACCGAGCAGTACTTC; cdr3_aa: CASSSGQGTEQYF
d_call: TRBD1; v_call: TRBV4-1; j_call: TRBJ1-6; cdr3_length: 16; clone_size: few; cdr3_nt: TGCGCCAGCAGCCAAGGGGACTGGACAGGGGTTTCACCCCTCCACTTT; cdr3_aa: CASSQGDWTGVSPLHF
d_call: TRBD2; v_call: TRBV4-2; j_call: TRBJ2-7; cdr3_length: 15; clone_size: -; cdr3_nt: TGTGCCAGCAGCCAAGATACTAGCGGGGGCTACGAGCAGTACTTC; cdr3_aa: CASSQDTSGGYEQYF
d_call: TRBD1; v_call: TRBV27; j_call: TRBJ1-1; cdr3_length: 17; clone_size: -; cdr3_nt: TGTGCCAGCAGTCCACAGACAGGGGGGCGCCCGAACACTGAAGCTTTCTTT; cdr3_aa: CASSPQTGGRPNTEAFF
d_call: TRBD2; v_call: TRBV4-3; j_call: TRBJ2-1; cdr3_length: 16; clone_size: -; cdr3_nt: TGCGCCAGCAGCCAAGATCTAGCGGGGTTTGACAATGAGCAGTTCTTC; cdr3_aa: CASSQDLAGFDNEQFF
d_call: -; v_call: TRBV7-9; j_call: TRBJ1-1; cdr3_length: 12; clone_size: few; cdr3_nt: TGTGCCAGCATCCCACAACAATCGGGGGCTTTCTTT; cdr3_aa: CASIPQQSGAFF
d_call: -; v_call: TRBV6-1; j_call: TRBJ2-7; cdr3_length: 13; clone_size: once; cdr3_nt: TGTGCCAGCAGTACAGACTGGAGTAACGAGCAGTACTTC; cdr3_aa: CASSTDWSNEQYF
d_call: -; v_call: TRBV27; j_call: TRBJ1-1; cdr3_length: 13; clone_size: -; cdr3_nt: TGTGCCAGCAGTTCGTTCTGGTTTGATGAAGCTTTCTTT; cdr3_aa: CASSSFWFDEAFF
d_call: TRBD1; v_call: TRBV2; j_call: TRBJ1-2; cdr3_length: 13; clone_size: -; cdr3_nt: TGTGCCAGCGACAGGGGGCGAAACTATGGCTACACCTTC; cdr3_aa: CASDRGRNYGYTF
d_call: -; v_call: TRBV15; j_call: TRBJ1-1; cdr3_length: 14; clone_size: -; cdr3_nt: TGTGCCACCAGCAGGCGGGACAAGAACACTGAAGCTTTCTTT; cdr3_aa: CATSRRDKNTEAFF
d_call: -; v_call: TRBV11-2; j_call: TRBJ2-1; cdr3_length: 13; clone_size: -; cdr3_nt: TGTGCCAGCAGCTACTATAGCGGCGATGAGCAGTTCTTC; cdr3_aa: CASSYYSGDEQFF
d_call: -; v_call: TRBV11-3; j_call: TRBJ2-5; cdr3_length: 15; clone_size: -; cdr3_nt: TGTGCCAGCAGCTTAGTGCGGGGCGGGTGGGAGACCCAGTACTTC; cdr3_aa: CASSLVRGGWETQYF
d_call: TRBD2; v_call: TRBV19; j_call: TRBJ2-7; cdr3_length: 16; clone_size: -; cdr3_nt: TGTGCCAGTAGTATGCAAGCGGGGGGTTTATCCTACGAGCAGTACTTC; cdr3_aa: CASSMQAGGLSYEQYF
d_call: -; v_call: TRBV5-1; j_call: TRBJ1-2; cdr3_length: 12; clone_size: -; cdr3_nt: TGCGCCAGCAGCTCGACGACAGGTGGCTACACCTTC; cdr3_aa: CASSSTTGGYTF
d_call: -; v_call: TRBV6-1; j_call: TRBJ1-4; cdr3_length: 12; clone_size: -; cdr3_nt: TGTGCCAGCAGTCGTGCGCGGGAAAAACTGTTTTTT; cdr3_aa: CASSRAREKLFF
d_call: TRBD2; v_call: TRBV7-1; j_call: TRBJ2-5; cdr3_length: 16; clone_size: few; cdr3_nt: TGTGCCAGCAGCTTATTGAGCGGGGGGGCCTCAGAGACCCAGTACTTC; cdr3_aa: CASSLLSGGASETQYF
d_call: TRBD1; v_call: TRBV7-7; j_call: TRBJ2-1; cdr3_length: 14; clone_size: -; cdr3_nt: TGTGCCAGCAGCACCCAACAGGGGTTGAGTGAGCAGTTCTTC; cdr3_aa: CASSTQQGLSEQFF
d_call: -; v_call: TRBV20-1; j_call: TRBJ2-7; cdr3_length: 11; clone_size: -; cdr3_nt: TGCAGTGCCCGGAATGGATACGAGCAGTACTTC; cdr3_aa: CSARNGYEQYF
d_call: TRBD2; v_call: TRBV5-1; j_call: TRBJ2-7; cdr3_length: 14; clone_size: -; cdr3_nt: TGCGCCAGCAGCTTAGCCGGGGGGGAGTACGAGCAGTACTTC; cdr3_aa: CASSLAGGEYEQYF
d_call: -; v_call: TRBV4-3; j_call: TRBJ2-5; cdr3_length: 13; clone_size: -; cdr3_nt: TGCGCCAGCAGCCAAGATTTCGGGGAGACCCAGTACTTC; cdr3_aa: CASSQDFGETQYF
d_call: -; v_call: TRBV19; j_call: TRBJ2-7; cdr3_length: 15; clone_size: -; cdr3_nt: TGTGCCAGTAGTATGCTTTTTGGGGGTCCCCAGGAGCAGTACTTC; cdr3_aa: CASSMLFGGPQEQYF
d_call: -; v_call: TRBV4-1; j_call: TRBJ2-1; cdr3_length: 13; clone_size: few; cdr3_nt: TGCGCCAGCAGCCAAGATCCCTACAATGAGCAGTTCTTC; cdr3_aa: CASSQDPYNEQFF
d_call: -; v_call: TRBV9; j_call: TRBJ1-2; cdr3_length: 17; clone_size: -; cdr3_nt: TGTGCCAGCAGCGTACCTGAGACACCCGGCCTCAACTATGGCTACACCTTC; cdr3_aa: CASSVPETPGLNYGYTF
d_call: -; v_call: TRBV11-2; j_call: TRBJ2-3; cdr3_length: 14; clone_size: -; cdr3_nt: TGTGCCAGCAGCCAAACAGGGGGGGCAGATACGCAGTATTTT; cdr3_aa: CASSQTGGADTQYF
d_call: TRBD1; v_call: TRBV18; j_call: TRBJ2-3; cdr3_length: 17; clone_size: -; cdr3_nt: TGTGCCAGCTCACCCCCCGCCAGGGGGCTGGTCATAGATACGCAGTATTTT; cdr3_aa: CASSPPARGLVIDTQYF
d_call: TRBD1; v_call: TRBV5-1; j_call: TRBJ2-6; cdr3_length: 20; clone_size: -; cdr3_nt: TGCGCCAGCAGCTTGGCCGGCACGGGACAGGGAGTTGGAGGGGCCAACGTCCTGACTTTC; cdr3_aa: CASSLAGTGQGVGGANVLTF
d_call: TRBD1; v_call: TRBV5-1; j_call: TRBJ1-2; cdr3_length: 14; clone_size: -; cdr3_nt: TGCGCCAGCAGCTTTAAGACAGGGGAGGGAGGCTACACCTTC; cdr3_aa: CASSFKTGEGGYTF
d_call: TRBD1; v_call: TRBV25-1; j_call: TRBJ2-7; cdr3_length: 14; clone_size: -; cdr3_nt: TGTGCCAGCAGTCCGACAGGGGTTGAGTACGAGCAGTACTTC; cdr3_aa: CASSPTGVEYEQYF
d_call: -; v_call: TRBV7-4; j_call: TRBJ2-7; cdr3_length: 14; clone_size: -; cdr3_nt: TGTGCCAGCAGCTCTTCTTGGGGCTCCTACGAGCAGTACTTC; cdr3_aa: CASSSSWGSYEQYF
d_call: -; v_call: TRBV5-1; j_call: TRBJ1-2; cdr3_length: 15; clone_size: -; cdr3_nt: TGCGCCAGCAGCGTGGGGACTGGTCATAAGGATGGCTACACCTTC; cdr3_aa: CASSVGTGHKDGYTF
d_call: -; v_call: TRBV7-9; j_call: TRBJ2-5; cdr3_length: 15; clone_size: -; cdr3_nt: TGTGCCAGCAGCTTAGTCCATCCCACCCAAGAGACCCAGTACTTC; cdr3_aa: CASSLVHPTQETQYF
d_call: -; v_call: TRBV30; j_call: TRBJ1-4; cdr3_length: 19; clone_size: -; cdr3_nt: TGTGCCTGGTCCGGAATGGTGGGGGCCAGACACGCAACTAATGAAAAACTGTTTTTT; cdr3_aa: CAWSGMVGARHATNEKLFF
d_call: -; v_call: TRBV11-1; j_call: TRBJ1-2; cdr3_length: 14; clone_size: few; cdr3_nt: TGTGCCAGCAGCCCCGCAGGGGATGGGTATGGCTACACCTTC; cdr3_aa: CASSPAGDGYGYTF
d_call: -; v_call: TRBV6-1; j_call: TRBJ1-3; cdr3_length: 15; clone_size: medium-sized; cdr3_nt: TGTGCCAGCAGTGCTCAGTCCCTCTACGGAAACACCATATATTTT; cdr3_aa: CASSAQSLYGNTIYF
d_call: -; v_call: TRBV9; j_call: TRBJ2-5; cdr3_length: 14; clone_size: few; cdr3_nt: TGTGCCAGCAGCGTATCATCTGGGGAAGAGACCCAGTACTTC; cdr3_aa: CASSVSSGEETQYF
d_call: -; v_call: TRBV6-5; j_call: TRBJ1-2; cdr3_length: 11; clone_size: -; cdr3_nt: TGTGCCAGCAGTGACCTTTGGGGCTACACCTTC; cdr3_aa: CASSDLWGYTF
d_call: -; v_call: TRBV11-1; j_call: TRBJ2-1; cdr3_length: 14; clone_size: once; cdr3_nt: TGTGCCAGCAGCGGTGGGTCGATCGGCAATGAGCAGTTCTTC; cdr3_aa: CASSGGSIGNEQFF
d_call: TRBD1; v_call: TRBV5-6; j_call: TRBJ2-2; cdr3_length: 16; clone_size: -; cdr3_nt: TGTGCCAGCAGCTGGGACAGACGACCATACACCGGGGAGCTGTTTTTT; cdr3_aa: CASSWDRRPYTGELFF
d_call: -; v_call: TRBV6-5; j_call: TRBJ2-5; cdr3_length: 15; clone_size: -; cdr3_nt: TGTGCCAGCAGTTTCCGGGAGTCCGGCCCAGAGACCCAGTACTTC; cdr3_aa: CASSFRESGPETQYF
d_call: -; v_call: TRBV19; j_call: TRBJ1-2; cdr3_length: 15; clone_size: once; cdr3_nt: TGTGCCAGTAGTATCGACAGGACAAGGAGCTATGGCTACACCTTC; cdr3_aa: CASSIDRTRSYGYTF
d_call: -; v_call: TRBV4-1; j_call: TRBJ2-1; cdr3_length: 16; clone_size: -; cdr3_nt: TGCGCCAGCAGCCGGGTCAGCGACCCCTCCTACAATGAGCAGTTCTTC; cdr3_aa: CASSRVSDPSYNEQFF
d_call: -; v_call: TRBV7-3; j_call: TRBJ2-4; cdr3_length: 17; clone_size: once; cdr3_nt: TGTGCCAGCAGACCTCCCCTCTCGGGGCAGGGCAAAAACATTCAGTACTTC; cdr3_aa: CASRPPLSGQGKNIQYF
d_call: TRBD1; v_call: TRBV5-6; j_call: TRBJ1-4; cdr3_length: 16; clone_size: -; cdr3_nt: TGTGCCAGCAGCACCGGGACAGGGAAGGGGGATGAAAAACTGTTTTTT; cdr3_aa: CASSTGTGKGDEKLFF
d_call: -; v_call: TRBV7-2; j_call: TRBJ2-5; cdr3_length: 12; clone_size: -; cdr3_nt: TGTGCCAGCAGCTTCGAAGGGGAGACCCAGTACTTC; cdr3_aa: CASSFEGETQYF
d_call: -; v_call: TRBV5-1; j_call: TRBJ1-1; cdr3_length: 14; clone_size: -; cdr3_nt: TGCGCCAGCAGCCTCCAGAGTCAGAACACTGAAGCTTTCTTT; cdr3_aa: CASSLQSQNTEAFF
d_call: -; v_call: TRBV6-5; j_call: TRBJ2-2; cdr3_length: 14; clone_size: -; cdr3_nt: TGTGCCAGCAGAAAAAGGACAGAGACCGGGGAGCTGTTTTTT; cdr3_aa: CASRKRTETGELFF
d_call: -; v_call: TRBV5-6; j_call: TRBJ1-4; cdr3_length: 17; clone_size: -; cdr3_nt: TGTGCCAGCAGCTTGGGGCACACAGGTACAACTAATGAAAAACTGTTTTTT; cdr3_aa: CASSLGHTGTTNEKLFF